This T cell receptor (beta chain) comes out of a study of Ad26.COV2.S vaccination and SARS-CoV-2 variants. The CDR3 covers 15 residues. Germline V lookup: CDR1 MNHEY, CDR2 SVGAGI. The V and J ends lost 6 bases and 8 bases respectively, with 19 bases between them. The treatment here: around 19 received Ad26.COV2.S at low or high dose, single or two shots; about 5 received placebo; per-sample allocation not given. Repertoires come from day 63 after the first vaccine or placebo injection. Only in-frame clones appear in the TCRdb table, and some are missing; sequencing was by immunoSEQ multiplex PCR. The sample includes some 390,000 clones, around 89% of them seen just once.

The V call is TRBV6-5, the J call TRBJ2-2; D perhaps matches TRBD2 (6 bases). The input for sequencing was peripheral blood, taken in a trial of Ad26.COV2.S vaccine versus placebo. The source of this sequence is a person between 18 and 65 years old who received the Ad26.COV2.S COVID-19 vaccine or a placebo. The CDR3 sequence is CASRMSSGVPGELFF. The CDR3 DNA sequence: TGTGCCAGCAGAATGTCTTCGGGAGTTCCTGGGGAGCTGTTTTTT.